This is a list of T cell receptor beta chains from one sample in a study of vaccination effects on CD4 cells after COVID-19. TCRdb's copy holds only in-frame clones and misses some; the assay was immunoSEQ multiplex PCR. The repertoire has 15,000 or so clones, about three quarters of them found once; the top ten carry approximately 20%. These TCRs' antigens remain unknown. Sequencing used CD4+ T cells from PBMCs cultured with HCoV-NL63 spike peptides, obtained after COVID-19 vaccination. These receptors were taken from a human donor who received a COVID-19 vaccine. The CDR3 runs from the conserved cysteine through the conserved F or W. A D gene is named only where the DNA matches it firmly. Not every row has a clone size; where given, it reads once, few, many or a size class.

abundance	v_gene	j_gene	d_gene	CDR3aa	CDR3nt
few	TRBV27	TRBJ1-6	TRBD1	CASSLGQGNSPLHF	TGTGCCAGCAGCCTAGGACAGGGGAATTCACCCCTCCACTTT
NA	TRBV10-3	TRBJ2-5	NA	CAANQDLEETQYF	TGTGCCGCCAACCAGGACCTTGAAGAGACCCAGTACTTC
NA	TRBV15	TRBJ2-1	TRBD2	CATSRGSSYNEQFF	TGTGCCACCAGTCGCGGGAGCTCCTACAATGAGCAGTTCTTC
few	TRBV21-1	TRBJ1-5	NA	CASSTWDSLYQPQHF	TGTGCCAGCAGCACCTGGGACAGCTTATATCAGCCCCAGCATTTT
NA	TRBV3-1/TRBV3-2	TRBJ1-2	NA	CASSQDNTNGYTF	TGTGCCAGCAGCCAAGACAATACCAATGGCTACACCTTC
NA	TRBV6-5	TRBJ2-7	TRBD2	CASSYSRLAGDYEQYF	TGTGCCAGCAGTTACTCGAGGCTAGCGGGAGACTACGAGCAGTACTTC
NA	TRBV2	TRBJ1-1	NA	CASSERRQKGTEAFF	TGTGCCAGCAGTGAAAGGCGCCAAAAGGGCACTGAAGCTTTCTTT
few	TRBV5-6	TRBJ2-2	NA	CASSLRAGKNTGELFF	TGTGCCAGCAGCCTGAGGGCGGGAAAAAACACCGGGGAGCTGTTTTTT
once	TRBV29-1	TRBJ2-7	NA	CSVDEGSDEQYF	TGCAGCGTTGATGAGGGTTCCGACGAGCAGTACTTC
few	TRBV30	TRBJ1-2	NA	CAWSLNGYTF	TGTGCCTGGAGTCTCAACGGCTACACCTTC
NA	TRBV11-1	TRBJ2-1	NA	CASSLRPSYNEQFF	TGTGCCAGCAGCTTAAGACCATCCTACAATGAGCAGTTCTTC
few	TRBV3-1/TRBV3-2	TRBJ1-3	NA	CASSQDGFTYSGNTIYF	TGTGCCAGCAGCCAAGATGGGTTCACATACTCTGGAAACACCATATATTTT
NA	TRBV11-2	TRBJ1-3	NA	CASSLGPSSGNTIYF	TGTGCCAGCAGCTTAGGCCCGAGCTCTGGAAACACCATATATTTT
NA	TRBV2	TRBJ2-3	TRBD1	CASSEIGTGWADTQYF	TGTGCCAGCAGTGAAATAGGGACAGGGTGGGCAGATACGCAGTATTTT
few	TRBV10-1	TRBJ2-4	NA	CASSEPNLSTGSKNIQYF	TGCGCCAGCAGTGAGCCGAACTTATCTACAGGGAGCAAAAACATTCAGTACTTC
NA	TRBV10-3	TRBJ1-1	NA	CATPGGVDSLMNTEAFF	TGTGCCACCCCCGGGGGGGTAGACAGCCTAATGAACACTGAAGCTTTCTTT
NA	TRBV5-5	TRBJ2-5	NA	CASSLGRGGETQYF	TGTGCCAGCAGCTTGGGCAGGGGCGGTGAGACCCAGTACTTC
NA	TRBV7-8	TRBJ2-7	NA	CASSSFPGTISTYEQYF	TGTGCCAGCAGCTCGTTCCCAGGCACGATTTCGACCTACGAGCAGTACTTC
NA	TRBV20-1	TRBJ1-2	NA	CSEQNGYTF	TGCAGTGAACAGAACGGCTACACCTTC
NA	TRBV5-4	TRBJ2-1	TRBD1	CASSRTRQGGSYNEQFF	TGTGCCAGCAGCCGGACAAGACAGGGGGGTTCCTACAATGAGCAGTTCTTC
NA	TRBV5-5	TRBJ2-7	TRBD1	CASSLGTGSSYEQYF	TGTGCCAGCAGCTTGGGGACAGGGAGCTCCTACGAGCAGTACTTC
few	TRBV27	TRBJ1-1	NA	CASSLRSMTEAFF	TGTGCCAGCAGTTTACGTAGCATGACTGAAGCTTTCTTT
NA	TRBV29-1	TRBJ2-3	TRBD2	CSVEAGDSTDTQYF	TGCAGCGTTGAGGCGGGGGATAGCACAGATACGCAGTATTTT